This is a list of T cell receptor beta chains from one sample in a study of metastatic and nonmetastatic thyroid tumors. TCRdb re-called clones via MiXCR from the PCR reads. Of around 52,000 clones listed, roughly 30% are singletons. The sequenced sample was blood. The receptors were gathered from a female donor with papillary thyroid cancer or a benign thyroid nodule (not recorded which). Some clones in this sample may be carry-over from other donors' samples. Each CDR3 is given with its conserved first and last residue. Clone sizes are given selectively: once, few, many, or a class where the clone is expanded.

.	TRBJ2-7	TRBV6-1	CASHYEQYF
.	TRBJ2-7	TRBV6-2/TRBV6-3	CASSLGRVAEQYF
few	TRBJ1-6	TRBV12-5	CASGPDLPGHSPLHF
many	TRBJ2-7	TRBV11-1	CASSLRGETSGSYEQYF
.	TRBJ2-7	TRBV5-1	CASSFRDNSYEQYF
many	TRBJ1-1	TRBV12-3/TRBV12-4	CASTRPGQGITEAFF
.	TRBJ1-2	TRBV6-1	CASSEGDNNYGYTF
few	TRBJ1-2	TRBV28	CASGSDYGYTF
few	TRBJ2-1	TRBV7-9	CASSRFAGPDEQFF
few	TRBJ1-6	TRBV6-5	CASSYSRQGDSPLHF
.	TRBJ1-1	TRBV11-1	CASSVDRANTEAFF
few	TRBJ2-7	TRBV12-3/TRBV12-4	CASSPLAGGPYEQYF
many	TRBJ2-7	TRBV4-2	CASSQEPGGNGYEQYF
.	TRBJ1-1	TRBV19	CVSSRRQNHTEAFF
.	TRBJ1-1	TRBV3-1	CASSQGGRYSQAFF
.	TRBJ2-7	TRBV6-2/TRBV6-3	CASSYSSTGVGEQYF
.	TRBJ2-5	TRBV20-1	CSAPVEETQYF
many	TRBJ2-3	TRBV6-1	CASMRAIQTQYF
few	TRBJ2-7	TRBV7-2	CASSYLGLEQYF
medium-sized	TRBJ2-5	TRBV28	CASSPDSQETQYF
.	TRBJ2-1	TRBV30	CAWSAGQGYNEQFF
.	TRBJ1-5	TRBV27	CASRPGRLVTGQPQHF
many	TRBJ1-1	TRBV11-2	CASSLGIGQPNTEAFF
.	TRBJ2-1	TRBV6-1	CASTSGANEQFF
few	TRBJ1-5	TRBV19	CASRDMGQHRWPQHF
.	TRBJ2-1	TRBV12-3/TRBV12-4	CASSFRTTPREQFF
many	TRBJ2-7	TRBV20-1	CSARGTYSSYEQYF
many	TRBJ2-1	TRBV6-1	CASSEYLYNEQFF
.	TRBJ2-2	TRBV6-2/TRBV6-3	CASSFPPGGGYTGELFF
few	TRBJ1-2	TRBV20-1	CSARGMLNYGYTF
.	TRBJ2-7	TRBV28	CASSFSLAAKSYEQYF
few	TRBJ2-7	TRBV3-1	CASSHHQGEQYF
.	TRBJ2-2	TRBV7-2	CASSWTLTGELFF
few	TRBJ2-7	TRBV6-1	CASSVSGTGGYEQYF
.	TRBJ2-1	TRBV24-1	CATSDRGQAPSNEQFF
.	TRBJ2-2	TRBV19	CASSPGMVLRAGELFF
.	TRBJ2-3	TRBV27	CASSPRTSIGTDTQYF
few	TRBJ1-3	TRBV6-1	CASRTTDRAGNTIYF
few	TRBJ1-2	TRBV2	CASSDYRQGGYTF
few	TRBJ2-3	TRBV2	CASTTDGRRTDTQYF
many	TRBJ2-7	TRBV5-1	CASSPGIFESYEQYF
.	TRBJ2-7	TRBV27	CASSLKGPDYEQYF
medium-sized	TRBJ2-2	TRBV10-3	CAISESGGTGGELFF
many	TRBJ2-3	TRBV7-9	CASSGRGFRTDTQYF
few	TRBJ2-1	TRBV19	CASSIDLGDYNEQFF
few	TRBJ2-7	TRBV24-1	CATSDLSNYEQYF
.	TRBJ2-2	TRBV6-4	CASSDSSHTGELFF
few	TRBJ2-5	TRBV12-3/TRBV12-4	CASSLWAAETQYF
.	TRBJ2-5	TRBV6-1	CASSQLGGGETQYF
.	TRBJ2-2	TRBV7-7	CASSLGTSWTGELFF
few	TRBJ1-2	TRBV11-2	CASSLDLQTWGYTF